The clone carrying this T cell receptor beta chain was seen ten or more times. Its antigen is still unknown. Germline V gene sequence: CDR1 SNHLY, CDR2 FYNNEI. Deletions cut 1 base from V and 0 bases from J, with 4 bases between. CDR3 size: 13 residues. The data belong to a study of T cells in Graves' hyperthyroidism and ophthalmopathy. Overall study results and limits: Most clonotypes that expanded in the thyroid above 0.001 also showed up in blood. The model foresaw ophthalmopathy a median roughly 6.6 months prior to onset.

Researchers amplified the TCR beta CDR3 regions from RNA transcripts. The HTBI set primed first-round TCR CDR3 RT-PCR. Each CDR3 protein is one row after TCRdb ran MiXCR on the multiplex PCR reads. This sample has a few hundred thousand distinct CDR3 sequences, with 25% found just once. The source material was blood. The sequence derives from a man between 50 and 59 years old with Graves' hyperthyroidism. V and J are TRBV2 and TRBJ2-7, with D hard to call. The CDR3 is CASSEGTSYEQYF. The DNA of the CDR3 is TGTGCCAGCAGTGAAGGTACCTCCTACGAGCAGTACTTC.